This T cell receptor (beta chain) came from a study of cytomegalovirus exposure and HLA in healthy donors. V dropped 5 bases and J dropped 5; count of bases not matched to a gene: 13. The CDR3 has 16 residues. Germline-derived CDR1 and CDR2 are MDHEN and SYDVKM. Amplification used 60 Vbeta primers and 13 Jbeta primers. Assay: immunoSEQ multiplex PCR; the TCRdb copy retains only in-frame clones and omits some. Its table lists tens of thousands of clones. About this clone: Its antigen is still unknown.

Overall study results and limits: When analyzed later, a missense DCLRE1C variant was found to be linked to TCR beta V- and J-gene trimming.

The specimen was PBMCs. V is TRBV28 and J is TRBJ1-1; 8 bases map to TRBD1. The TCR comes from a woman aged 55-70 years in good health and CMV-seropositive. This CDR3 is CASSTRQGTLGTEAFF. CDR3 nucleotides: TGTGCCAGCAGTACCCGACAGGGGACCTTAGGGACTGAAGCTTTCTTT. Supplemented by reference TRBV28 and TRBJ1-1, the full variable domain reads DVKVTQSSRYLVKRTGEKVFLECVQDMDHENMFWYRQDPGLGLRLIYFSYDVKMKEKGDIPEGYSVSREKKERFSLILESASTNQTSMYLCASSTRQGTLGTEAFFGQGTRLTVV.